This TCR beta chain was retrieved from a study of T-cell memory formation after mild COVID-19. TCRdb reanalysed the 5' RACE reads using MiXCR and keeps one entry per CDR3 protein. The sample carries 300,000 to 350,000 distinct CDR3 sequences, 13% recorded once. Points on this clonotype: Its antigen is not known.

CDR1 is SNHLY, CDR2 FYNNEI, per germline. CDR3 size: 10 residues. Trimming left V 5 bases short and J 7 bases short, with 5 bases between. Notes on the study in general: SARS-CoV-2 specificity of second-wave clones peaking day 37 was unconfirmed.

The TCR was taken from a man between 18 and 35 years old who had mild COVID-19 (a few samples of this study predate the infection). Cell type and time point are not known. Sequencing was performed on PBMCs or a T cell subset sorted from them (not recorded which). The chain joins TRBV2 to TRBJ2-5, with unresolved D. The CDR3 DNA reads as TGTGCCAGCAGTTATGTGACCCAGTACTTC. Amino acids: CASSYVTQYF.